The 15 T cell receptor beta chains in this list originate from one sample, sequenced in a study of shared clonotypes between healthy human individuals. Sequencing used immunoSEQ multiplex PCR; TCRdb keeps in-frame clones, though not all of them. The repertoire holds 780,000 or so clones, around 70% seen once, with roughly 1.8% in the top ten. Sequencing used memory CD4+ T cells sorted from blood. Specified subset: CD45RA-negative fraction. The receptors originated from a woman aged 25 to 39 in good health.

As regards this clone: Additional DNA sequences in this sample encode the identical CDR3. V gene TRBV5-5 combines with J gene TRBJ2-5; D remains unclear. In germline, CDR1 is SGHKS, CDR2 YYEKEE (reference sequence). Trimming pared 2 bases from V and 4 bases from J, leaving 9 bases between. This CDR3 contains 13 residues. CDR3 region: CASSFVGRETQYF. Here the CDR3 DNA reads TGTGCCAGCAGCTTTGTAGGGCGAGAGACCCAGTACTTC.

The table lists this clone with a count of one. The V and J genes are TRBV10-3 and TRBJ1-4; D remains unclear. Trimming took 2 bases from V and 0 from J, leaving 7 bases between them. The CDR3 is 15 residues long. CDR1 is ENHRY and CDR2 is SYGVKD in the germline V gene. CDR3 loop: CAISEIGATNEKLFF. CDR3 DNA sequence: TGTGCCATCAGTGAGATCGGTGCAACTAATGAAAAACTGTTTTTT.

The chain links TRBV5-1 to TRBJ1-1; 11 bases are a match to TRBD1. V shed 7 bases, J shed 5 bases, and the junction held 16 bases outside the gene matches. The CDR3 consists of 17 residues. The germline V gene has CDR1 SGHRS and CDR2 YFSETQ. The CDR3 bases are TGCGCCAGCCACCCTGGTCTACTGGGACAGGGGGAGACTGAAGCTTTCTTT. This codes for CASHPGLLGQGETEAFF.

A few counts support this clone. As DNA, the CDR3 is TGTGCCAGCAGCGTAAGAGGACTAGCGGGAGGCACAGATACGCAGTATTTT. It specifies CASSVRGLAGGTDTQYF. The chain combines TRBV7-3 with TRBJ2-3; 13 positions agree with TRBD2. The CDR3 contains 17 residues. V shed 5 bases, J shed 1 base, and the junction held 6 bases outside the gene matches. The germline gives CDR1 SGHTA, CDR2 FQGTGA.

The chain joins TRBV30 to TRBJ1-4; TRBD1 aligns across 7 bases. Germline CDR1 and CDR2: GTSNPN and SVGIG (reference sequence). After removal of 1 base from V and 16 bases from J, the junction contained 6 bases not matched to a gene. There are 11 residues in the CDR3. Here the CDR3 reads CAWSEGAGRFF. DNA of the CDR3: TGTGCCTGGAGTGAGGGGGCGGGGAGGTTTTTT.

This clone was counted only a few times. The chain is built from TRBV29-1 and TRBJ2-2; TRBD2 aligns across 8 bases. The V gene end was trimmed by 0 bases and the J gene end by 4 bases; junction bases not matched to a gene: 13. CDR1 is SQVTM and CDR2 is ANQGSEA in the germline V gene. This CDR3 contains 18 residues. CDR3 protein: CSVEDVAGGLGGTGELFF. The CDR3 DNA reads as TGCAGCGTTGAAGATGTGGCTGGGGGACTAGGCGGCACCGGGGAGCTGTTTTTT.

As for this clone: The same CDR3 can be traced to other DNA sequences in this sample. The chain has TRBV5-1 and TRBJ1-1; no definite D call. V lost 4 bases, J lost 3 bases, and 4 bases lay in between. CDR3 length: 11 amino acids. From germline, CDR1 is SGHRS and CDR2 YFSETQ. CDR3 bases: TGCGCCAGCAGCCTAGACACTGAAGCTTTCTTT. It specifies CASSLDTEAFF.

The CDR3 nucleotides are TGTGCCAGCAGCAGTCAGGAACGCTCTGGAAACACCATATATTTT. Translation gives CASSSQERSGNTIYF. The chain is built from TRBV21-1 and TRBJ1-3; TRBD1 is the table's D call and was not checked against the DNA. TRBV21-1 is a recognized pseudogene. The CDR3 covers 15 residues.

The chain joins TRBV4-1 to TRBJ2-7; weak D call: TRBD2 (6 bases). The CDR3 is made up of 14 amino acids. Per germline, CDR1 MGHRA and CDR2 YSYEKL. V lost 2 bases, J lost 0 bases, and 8 bases lay in between. DNA for the CDR3: TGCGCCAGCAGCCAACGCGGGATCTCCTACGAGCAGTACTTC. Translating gives CASSQRGISYEQYF.

This clone was observed a single time. The V call is TRBV28, the J call TRBJ1-2, with 10 bases identical to TRBD1. Germline loops: CDR1 MDHEN, CDR2 SYDVKM. The V segment lost 4 bases and the J segment 3 bases; nucleotides outside the gene matches: 5. The CDR3 consists of 15 residues. Here the CDR3 reads CASSSDRGQDYGYTF. DNA for the CDR3: TGTGCCAGCAGTTCCGACAGGGGGCAGGACTATGGCTACACCTTC.

At least ten counts were recorded for this clone. This chain joins TRBV5-5 and TRBJ2-3, with unresolved D. CDR3 length: 15 amino acids. V was pared by 0 bases and J by 2 bases, with 10 bases between. The germline gives CDR1 SGHKS, CDR2 YYEKEE (reference sequence). The CDR3 DNA reads as TGTGCCAGCAGCTTGGATGGGGTTAACACAGATACGCAGTATTTT. It encodes CASSLDGVNTDTQYF.

The chain is built from TRBV29-1 and TRBJ2-1; D not certain. The CDR3 has 14 residues. The ends were cut back, 6 bases at V and 0 bases at J, with 12 bases in the middle. CDR1 is SQVTM, CDR2 ANQGSEA, per germline. In DNA, the CDR3 is TGCAGCGTAGGAAAAAGTTACTCCTACAATGAGCAGTTCTTC. Translating gives CSVGKSYSYNEQFF.

There are many counts of this clone. Additional DNA sequences in this sample encode the identical CDR3. The CDR3 region is CASSPMGGAINYGYTF. In DNA, the CDR3 is TGTGCCAGCAGCCCCATGGGAGGGGCCATAAACTATGGCTACACCTTC. The V call is TRBV9, the J call TRBJ1-2; D may be TRBD1 (5 bases). The CDR3 spans 16 residues. Trimming removed 4 bases from V and 2 bases from J, with 18 bases in between. The germline CDR1 and CDR2 sequences are SGDLS and YYNGEE.

The chain uses TRBV5-4 and TRBJ1-3, with 9 bases lining up with TRBD1. This CDR3 spans 15 amino acids. V gave up 2 bases and J gave up 4 bases; unmatched junction bases: 4. The germline V gene has CDR1 SGHNT and CDR2 YYREEE (reference sequence). The CDR3 DNA is TGTGCCAGCAGCTTAGGGACAGGGACAGGAAACACCATATATTTT. Its translation is CASSLGTGTGNTIYF.

The chain links TRBV10-1 to TRBJ2-5; 7 bases are a match to TRBD1. Germline trimming cut 2 bases from V and 5 bases from J; bases unmatched to any gene: 5. In germline, CDR1 is WNHNN, CDR2 SYGVQD (reference sequence). The CDR3 extends over 14 amino acids. CDR3 sequence (DNA): TGCGCCAGCAGTGAGGCCGACAGGGCCGAGACCCAGTACTTC. Protein product: CASSEADRAETQYF.